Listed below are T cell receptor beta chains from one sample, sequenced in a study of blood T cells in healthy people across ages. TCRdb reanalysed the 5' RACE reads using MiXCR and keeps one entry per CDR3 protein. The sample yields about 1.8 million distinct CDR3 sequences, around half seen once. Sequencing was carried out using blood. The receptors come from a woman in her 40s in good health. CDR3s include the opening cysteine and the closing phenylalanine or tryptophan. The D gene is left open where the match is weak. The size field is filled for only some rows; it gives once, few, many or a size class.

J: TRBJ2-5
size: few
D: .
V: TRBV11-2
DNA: TGTGCCAGCAGCTTAGGGCCCAGGGACGGAGAGACCCAGTACTTC
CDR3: CASSLGPRDGETQYF

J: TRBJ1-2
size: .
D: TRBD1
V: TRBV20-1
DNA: TGCAGTGCTACCAGACAGGGTCTCTATGGCTACACCTTC
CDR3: CSATRQGLYGYTF

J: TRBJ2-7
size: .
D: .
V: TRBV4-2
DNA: TGTGCCAGCAGCCAAGAGGGTACAGGCGTGCAGTACTTC
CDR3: CASSQEGTGVQYF

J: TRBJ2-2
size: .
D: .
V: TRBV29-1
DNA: TGCAGCGTTGGGGGCACGACCATGAACACCGGGGAGCTGTTTTTT
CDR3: CSVGGTTMNTGELFF

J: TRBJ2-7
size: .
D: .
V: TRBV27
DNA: TGTGCCAGTCGGCTCGGGGGGCCCGCCTACGAGCAGTACTTC
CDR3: CASRLGGPAYEQYF

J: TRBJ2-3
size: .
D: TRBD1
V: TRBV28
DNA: TGTGCCAGCAGTTTTCCCTTGGACAGGGATTCAGATACGCAGTATTTT
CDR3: CASSFPLDRDSDTQYF

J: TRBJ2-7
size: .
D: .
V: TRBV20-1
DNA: TGCAGTGCCCCTGTAGCTGGAACGGCCTACGAGCAGTACTTC
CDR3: CSAPVAGTAYEQYF

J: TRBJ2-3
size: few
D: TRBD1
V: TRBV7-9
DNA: TGTGCCAGCAGCTTCACCAATTCGCTAACAGGGGCGGATACGCAGTATTTT
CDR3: CASSFTNSLTGADTQYF

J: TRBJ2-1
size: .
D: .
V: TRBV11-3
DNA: TGTGCCAGCAGCTTACGGGGGGCCATGTCGGGGGTTCAGTTCTTC
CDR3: CASSLRGAMSGVQFF

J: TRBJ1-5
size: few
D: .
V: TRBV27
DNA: TGTGCCAGCAGTTCCCGGGGGGCGGGCAATCAGCCCCAGCATTTT
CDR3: CASSSRGAGNQPQHF

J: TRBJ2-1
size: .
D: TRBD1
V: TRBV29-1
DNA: TGCAGCGTTGAAGAGTATGACAGGGACGACAATGAGCAGTTCTTC
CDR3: CSVEEYDRDDNEQFF

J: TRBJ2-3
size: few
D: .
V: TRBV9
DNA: TGTGCCAGCAGCGTAGACGGGGGATCGATGGCAGATACGCAGTATTTT
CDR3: CASSVDGGSMADTQYF

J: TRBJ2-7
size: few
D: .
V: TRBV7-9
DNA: TGTGCCAGCAGCGCCCTGACAGAAACCTACGAGCAGTACTTC
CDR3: CASSALTETYEQYF

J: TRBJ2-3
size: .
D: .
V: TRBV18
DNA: TGTGCCAGCTCACCACAGGGGAGAACAGATACGCAGTATTTT
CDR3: CASSPQGRTDTQYF

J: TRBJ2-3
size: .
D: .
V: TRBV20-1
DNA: TGCAGTGCTAGCGAAGAGAGTAGCACAGATACGCAGTATTTT
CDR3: CSASEESSTDTQYF

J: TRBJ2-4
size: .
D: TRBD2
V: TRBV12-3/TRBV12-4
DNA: TGTGCCAGCAGTTTAGTGGCCCGACTAGCGAGGGACAAGGGGGCCAAAAACATTCAGTACTTC
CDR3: CASSLVARLARDKGAKNIQYF

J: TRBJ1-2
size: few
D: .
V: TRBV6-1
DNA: TGTGCCAGCAGTGAAAGGGGGGACTATGGCTACACCTTC
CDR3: CASSERGDYGYTF

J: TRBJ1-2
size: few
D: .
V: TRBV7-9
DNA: TGTGCCAGCAGCTTATCCCCCCGACAGGACTTAAACTATGGCTACACCTTC
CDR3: CASSLSPRQDLNYGYTF

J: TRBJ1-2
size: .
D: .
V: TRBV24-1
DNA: TGTGCCACCAGTGATGGCGGGGCGGGGACGAAGGGCTGCACCTTC
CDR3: CATSDGGAGTKGCTF

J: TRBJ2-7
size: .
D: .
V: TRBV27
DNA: TGTGCCAGCAGTTTAGACTCCAGGGCCTACGAGCAGTACTTC
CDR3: CASSLDSRAYEQYF

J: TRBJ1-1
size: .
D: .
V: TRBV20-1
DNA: TGCAGTGCCCCCCTCCCTGAAGCTTTCTTT
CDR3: CSAPLPEAFF

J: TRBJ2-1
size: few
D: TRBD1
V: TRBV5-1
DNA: TGCGCCAGCAGCTTACCCGGGACAGGATACAATGAGCAGTTCTTC
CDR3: CASSLPGTGYNEQFF

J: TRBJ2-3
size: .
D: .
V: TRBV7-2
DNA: TGTGCCAGCAGCTTACAAGCAGGGCCCACAGATACGCAGTATTTT
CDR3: CASSLQAGPTDTQYF

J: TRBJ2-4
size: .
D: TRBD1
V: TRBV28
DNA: TGTGCCAGCAGCCCGGACAGGGCGACGGGCATTCAGTACTTC
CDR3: CASSPDRATGIQYF

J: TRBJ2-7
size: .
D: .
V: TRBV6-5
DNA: TGTGCCAGCAAGAAGGCGCCCTCCTACGAGCAGTACTTC
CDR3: CASKKAPSYEQYF

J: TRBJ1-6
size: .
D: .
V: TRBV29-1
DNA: TGCAGCGTTGGGGCAGAATATAATTCACCCCTCCACTTT
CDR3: CSVGAEYNSPLHF

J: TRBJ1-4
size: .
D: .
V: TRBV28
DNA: TGTGCCAGCAAACAAGGGAATAGGAGAGGCGAAAAACTGTTTTTT
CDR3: CASKQGNRRGEKLFF

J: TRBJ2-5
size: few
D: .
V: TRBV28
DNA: TGTGCCAGCAGTAGTAGACAGGGAGGGTGGGAGACCCAGTACTTC
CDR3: CASSSRQGGWETQYF

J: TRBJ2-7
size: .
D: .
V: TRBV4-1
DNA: TGCGCCAGCAGCCTTCAACCGTTCTCCTACAATGAGCAGTACTTC
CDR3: CASSLQPFSYNEQYF

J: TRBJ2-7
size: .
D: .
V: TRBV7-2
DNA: TGTGCCAGCAGCTTAGCTGGGGGGGACATTGAGTACTTC
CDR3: CASSLAGGDIEYF

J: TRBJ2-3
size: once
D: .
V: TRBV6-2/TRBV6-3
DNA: TGTGCCAGCAACTCACAGGGTACTAGCACAGATACGCAGTATTTT
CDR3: CASNSQGTSTDTQYF

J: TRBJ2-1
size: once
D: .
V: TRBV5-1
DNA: TGCGCCAGCAGCCCTCTTCTAGGGGGGGGGCACAATGAGCAGTTCTTC
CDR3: CASSPLLGGGHNEQFF

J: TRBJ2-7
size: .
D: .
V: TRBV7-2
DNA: TGTGCCTGCAGCTTAGGACCGGCGGGGCTACCCTACGAGCAGTACTTC
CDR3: CACSLGPAGLPYEQYF

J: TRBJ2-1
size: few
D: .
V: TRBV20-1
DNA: TGCAGTGCTAGAGATCCCCGGACTTCTCACGGCTCCTACAATGAGCAGTTCTTC
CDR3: CSARDPRTSHGSYNEQFF

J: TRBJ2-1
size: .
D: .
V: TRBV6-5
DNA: TGTGCCAGCAGTTACGCGGTGGGAAGAGGCGCGGGGAATGAGCAGTTCTTC
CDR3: CASSYAVGRGAGNEQFF

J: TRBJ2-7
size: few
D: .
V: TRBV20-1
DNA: TGCAGTGCTCTGAGAAGGGGAAGCTCCTACGAGCAGTACTTC
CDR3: CSALRRGSSYEQYF

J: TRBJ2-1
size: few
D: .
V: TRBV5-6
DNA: TGTGCCACTGGGTCGTCTAGGAGCTCCTACAATGAGCAGTTCTTC
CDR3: CATGSSRSSYNEQFF

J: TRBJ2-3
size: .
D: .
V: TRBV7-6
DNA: TGTGCCAGCAGCATCCCACAAGGGGCCGGCACAGATACGCAGTATTTT
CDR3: CASSIPQGAGTDTQYF

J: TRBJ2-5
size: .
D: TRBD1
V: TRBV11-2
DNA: TGTGCCAGCAGCTTAGATCTCTGGGACAGGGGGCAAGAGACCCAGTACTTC
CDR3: CASSLDLWDRGQETQYF

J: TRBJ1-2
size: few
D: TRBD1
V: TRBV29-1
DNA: TGCAGCGTTGATATCAAAACAGGGGGCCTGGACTATGGCTACACCTTC
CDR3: CSVDIKTGGLDYGYTF

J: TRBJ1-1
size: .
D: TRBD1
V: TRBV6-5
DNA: TGTGCCAGCAGTGAAGCCGGGACAGCAGAAGCTTTCTTT
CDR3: CASSEAGTAEAFF